Following are 28 T cell receptor beta chains from one sample sequenced in a study of PD-1 blockade in mismatch repair-deficient tumors. The repertoire was sequenced with immunoSEQ multiplex PCR; TCRdb's copy has only in-frame clones and lacks some. The sample holds roughly 130,000 clones, about nine tenths seen once. The sample in question was peripheral blood, obtained 70 to 72 weeks after starting pembrolizumab. The source of these receptors is an adult with mismatch repair-deficient cancer.

This chain uses TRBV29-1 with TRBJ2-7; D tentatively reads TRBD1 or TRBD2 (5 bases each). V lost 6 bases and J 6 bases, leaving 21 bases between the germline ends. The germline V gene encodes CDR1 SQVTM and CDR2 ANQGSEA. This CDR3 region has 14 residues. The DNA for the CDR3 is TGCAGCGTCCGGTCCAGGGAGAGAAGCGGCGAGCAGTACTTC. Amino acid sequence: CSVRSRERSGEQYF.

This chain joins TRBV5-1 and TRBJ1-1; tentative D call: TRBD1 (6 bases). CDR1 is SGHRS and CDR2 is YFSETQ in the germline V gene. The CDR3 spans 15 residues. V was pared by 3 bases and J by 1 base, with 13 bases between. The DNA of the CDR3 is TGCGCCAGCAGCTGGACCGGGACACGGAACACTGAAGCTTTCTTT. Amino acid sequence: CASSWTGTRNTEAFF. Full variable domain (rest looked up from reference TRBV5-1 and TRBJ1-1): KAGVTQTPRYLIKTRGQQVTLSCSPISGHRSVSWYQQTPGQGLQFLFEYFSETQRNKGNFPGRFSGRQFSNSRSEMNVSTLELGDSALYLCASSWTGTRNTEAFFGQGTRLTVV.

The genes are TRBV4-2 and TRBJ1-1; possibly TRBD1 for D (6 bases). This CDR3 contains 15 residues. CDR1 is LGHNA, CDR2 YNFKEQ, per germline. Trimming removed 0 bases at V and 3 bases at J, with 11 bases between. CDR3 region: CASSQEGGGDTEAFF. The CDR3 DNA follows: TGTGCCAGCAGCCAAGAGGGAGGGGGGGACACTGAAGCTTTCTTT.

The J gene is TRBJ2-7, the V gene TRBV12-5; perhaps D is TRBD1 or TRBD2 (5 bases each). The germline CDR1 and CDR2 sequences are LGHNT and FRNRAP. Between the trimmed V and J ends, which lost 4 bases and 3 bases, there was a span of 22 bases. The CDR3 sequence is 17 residues long. DNA for the CDR3: TGTGCTAGTGGTTGGGGACCGGACCCTTACCAATACTACGAGCAGTACTTC. Translation: CASGWGPDPYQYYEQYF.

The chain uses TRBV5-6 and TRBJ2-7; D perhaps matches TRBD2 (5 bases). Germline V gene sequence: CDR1 SGHDT, CDR2 YYEEEE. The CDR3 totals 15 residues. V was pared by 2 bases and J by 4 bases, with 16 bases between. This CDR3 is CASSFKGDWVYEQYF. The CDR3 DNA reads as TGTGCCAGCAGCTTTAAGGGAGATTGGGTTTACGAGCAGTACTTC.

The J gene is TRBJ1-2, the V gene TRBV13; 10 positions agree with TRBD1. This CDR3 region has 13 residues. Germline V gene data show CDR1 as PRHDT and CDR2 as FYEKMQ (reference sequence). V shed 5 bases and J 8 bases; nucleotides not matched to a gene: 5. In DNA, the CDR3 is TGTGCCAGCAGCATCGGGACAGGGGTAGGCTACACCTTC. Encoded protein: CASSIGTGVGYTF.

This clone has a single count. V is TRBV19 and J is TRBJ1-2; tentative D call: TRBD1 (5 bases). Germline V gene sequence: CDR1 LNHDA, CDR2 SQIVND (reference sequence). Trimming pared 2 bases from V and 4 bases from J, leaving 14 bases between. This CDR3 has 15 residues. The CDR3 loop is CASSISPQGSYGYTF. The CDR3 DNA reads TGTGCCAGTAGTATATCCCCCCAGGGATCCTATGGCTACACCTTC.

The V and J genes are TRBV27 and TRBJ2-1; D remains ambiguous. V was cut by 0 bases and J by 5 bases, with 5 bases left in between. Germline CDR1 and CDR2: MNHEY and SMNVEV (reference sequence). This CDR3 has 13 residues. CDR3 amino acids: CASSLSWNNEQFF. The CDR3 region has the DNA TGTGCCAGCAGTTTATCTTGGAACAATGAGCAGTTCTTC.

The V call is TRBV4-1, the J call TRBJ2-7; 10 nucleotides line up with TRBD2. CDR3 size: 16 residues. The V gene's germline CDR1 is MGHRA and CDR2 YSYEKL. Germline trimming cut 3 bases from V and 1 base from J; bases unmatched to any gene: 6. This CDR3 reads CASSHASGGLSYEQYF. The CDR3 nucleotides read TGCGCCAGCAGCCACGCTAGCGGGGGACTGTCCTACGAGCAGTACTTC.

The genes are TRBV12-5 and TRBJ1-3; D remains unclear. CDR3 length: 18 amino acids. V shed 0 bases and J shed 0 bases, with 15 bases lying between them. Germline CDR1 is LGHNT and CDR2 is FRNRAP. Here the CDR3 DNA reads TGTGCTAGTGGTTTGGTACTGAGACTCCATAGCTCTGGAAACACCATATATTTT. Translated: CASGLVLRLHSSGNTIYF.

The rearrangement joins TRBV27 to TRBJ2-1; no reliable D call. CDR1 MNHEY and CDR2 SMNVEV come from the germline V gene (reference sequence). Deletions cut 2 bases from V and 1 base from J, with 9 bases between. The CDR3 is 15 amino acids. The CDR3 loop reads CASSLEQTSYNEQFF. CDR3 nucleotide sequence: TGTGCCAGCAGTTTAGAACAGACTTCCTACAATGAGCAGTTCTTC.

The count of this clone is one. This sequence joins TRBV7-9 and TRBJ1-2; the match to TRBD1 covers 8 bases. CDR1 is SEHNR, CDR2 FQNEAQ, per germline (reference sequence). J was trimmed by 3 bases and V by 5 bases; bases with no gene match: 5. The CDR3 contains 14 residues. This CDR3 is CASSKKDRDYGYTF. CDR3 in DNA: TGTGCCAGCAGCAAAAAGGACAGGGACTATGGCTACACCTTC.

J is TRBJ2-1 and V is TRBV27; no clear D gene. Trimming shortened V by 5 bases and J by 2 bases, and 16 bases separated the two germline ends. This CDR3 contains 16 residues. Germline V lookup: CDR1 MNHEY, CDR2 SMNVEV (reference sequence). CDR3 region: CASSRSLAPPYNEQFF. As DNA, the CDR3 is TGTGCCAGCAGTCGCTCGTTGGCCCCTCCCTACAATGAGCAGTTCTTC.

This rearrangement joins TRBV19 to TRBJ2-3, with a weak D call TRBD1 (5 bases). CDR1 is LNHDA and CDR2 is SQIVND in the germline V gene (reference sequence). V was pared by 5 bases and J by 5 bases, with 26 bases between. CDR3 length equals 18 residues. CDR3 nucleotides: TGTGCCAGTAGTTCCTGGGCAGGGATTGAGGTTGTTGAAGATACGCAGTATTTT. It is translated as CASSSWAGIEVVEDTQYF.

The gene calls are TRBV7-3 and TRBJ2-3; D perhaps matches TRBD2 (5 bases). This CDR3 spans 15 amino acids. Per germline, CDR1 SGHTA and CDR2 FQGTGA. V was clipped by 1 base and J by 0 bases, with 8 bases between them. The CDR3 loop reads CASSLKGRSTDTQYF. CDR3 in DNA: TGTGCCAGCAGCTTAAAAGGGAGAAGCACAGATACGCAGTATTTT.

V gene TRBV7-6 combines with J gene TRBJ2-1; 7 nucleotides line up with TRBD2. CDR1 is SGHVS, CDR2 FNYEAQ, per germline. The trim removed 1 base at V and 2 bases at J, leaving 5 bases unmatched. The CDR3 is made up of 16 amino acids. The CDR3 reads CASSLVRERTYNEQFF. CDR3 DNA: TGTGCCAGCAGCTTAGTGCGGGAGCGGACCTACAATGAGCAGTTCTTC.

The chain uses TRBV14 and TRBJ2-1, with TRBD2 matching over 8 bases. Germline V gene lookup returns CDR1 SGHDN and CDR2 FVKESK. This CDR3 is built from 18 residues. The V segment lost 4 bases and the J segment 0 bases; nucleotides outside the gene matches: 11. CDR3 coding DNA: TGTGCCAGCAGCCCGGGGGGGCAGGGAGGCCACTCCTACAATGAGCAGTTCTTC. Its translation: CASSPGGQGGHSYNEQFF.

This clone has a handful of counts. The chain has TRBV7-2 and TRBJ1-2, with a tentative D call TRBD1 (5 bases). The CDR3 spans 15 residues. The V end was cut by 2 bases, the J end by 3 bases, with 13 bases between. Germline V gives CDR1 SGHTA, CDR2 FQGNSA. The CDR3 protein is CASSLKDRLYYGYTF. The CDR3 region has the DNA TGTGCCAGCAGCTTAAAAGACAGACTATACTATGGCTACACCTTC.

The chain uses TRBV7-8 and TRBJ2-7; D is possibly TRBD1 or TRBD2 (5 bases each). This CDR3 comprises 14 residues. Germline CDR1 SGHVS, CDR2 FQNEAQ. V was shortened by 5 bases and J by 10 bases, with 21 bases between the two germline ends. In DNA form, the CDR3 reads TGTGCCAGCAGCCCACGACGGGGCAGGCGCGAACAGTACTTC. The encoded protein is CASSPRRGRREQYF.

This clone was counted only a few times. The V call is TRBV4-1, the J call TRBJ1-5, with D perhaps TRBD1 (5 bases). Trimming pared 0 bases from V and 2 bases from J, leaving 8 bases between. In germline, CDR1 is MGHRA, CDR2 YSYEKL. CDR3 size: 15 residues. As DNA, the CDR3 is TGCGCCAGCAGCCAAGATTGGGGGGGCAATCAGCCCCAGCATTTT. This gives the protein CASSQDWGGNQPQHF.

The chain has TRBV27 and TRBJ2-5, with TRBD1 as a possible D gene (5 bases). V was cut by 11 bases and J by 7 bases, with 14 bases left in between. The CDR3 consists of 11 residues. Germline V lookup: CDR1 MNHEY, CDR2 SMNVEV (reference sequence). The CDR3 DNA follows: TGTGCCGCTGGGGCGGTGGGGACCCAGTACTTC. Translating gives CAAGAVGTQYF.

The V call is TRBV15, the J call TRBJ2-1; D ambiguous. Germline-derived CDR1 and CDR2 are LNHNV and YYDKDF (reference sequence). The CDR3 contains 15 residues. V was trimmed by 0 bases and J by 5 bases, leaving 11 bases between them. CDR3 residues: CATSRDGIADNEQFF. The CDR3 bases are TGTGCCACCAGCAGAGATGGGATAGCCGACAATGAGCAGTTCTTC.

V is TRBV4-1 and J is TRBJ2-2, with D possibly TRBD2 on 5 matching bases. The CDR3 covers 13 residues. Germline lookup yields CDR1 MGHRA and CDR2 YSYEKL. V lost 4 bases, J lost 7 bases, and 10 bases lay in between. CDR3 loop: CASSPREGGELFF. In nucleotides, the CDR3 is TGCGCCAGCAGCCCCCGCGAGGGCGGGGAGCTGTTTTTT.

The chain uses TRBV25-1 and TRBJ2-2, with D possibly being TRBD2 (6 bases). Trimming took 4 bases from V and 8 from J, leaving 14 bases between them. Germline values: CDR1 MGHDK, CDR2 SYGVNS. The CDR3 contains 14 residues. The CDR3 region is CASSGSSAGGELFF. The DNA of the CDR3 is TGTGCCAGCAGTGGATCTAGCGCGGGGGGGGAGCTGTTTTTT.

The V and J genes are TRBV30 and TRBJ2-7, with D unclear. Germline assignment: CDR1 GTSNPN and CDR2 SVGIG (reference sequence). V was trimmed by 4 bases and J by 1 base, leaving 11 bases between them. There are 13 residues in the CDR3. Written as DNA, the CDR3 is TGTGCCTGGACATATGACGGTTCCTACGAGCAGTACTTC. Its translation: CAWTYDGSYEQYF.

The chain couples TRBV29-1 to TRBJ2-1, with no clear D. Germline CDR1 reads SQVTM; CDR2 reads ANQGSEA. This CDR3 is built from 14 residues. V was shortened by 3 bases and J by 4 bases, with 13 bases between the two germline ends. The CDR3 sequence is CSVDAGRKYNEQFF. CDR3 DNA: TGCAGCGTTGATGCAGGAAGAAAGTACAATGAGCAGTTCTTC.

The rearrangement uses TRBV4-1 and TRBJ2-3; 14 bases agree with TRBD2. Trimming took 1 base from V and 3 from J; bases not matched to a gene: 6. This CDR3 spans 18 amino acids. Germline-derived CDR1 and CDR2 are MGHRA and YSYEKL. The CDR3 DNA reads as TGCGCCAGCAGCCAAGTGCCTGGACTAGCGGGAGGAACAGATACGCAGTATTTT. This gives the protein CASSQVPGLAGGTDTQYF.

This sequence joins TRBV6-1 and TRBJ1-1; tentative D call: TRBD1 (6 bases). Germline V gene lookup returns CDR1 MNHNS and CDR2 SASEGT. V lost 8 bases and J lost 1, with 11 bases in between. This CDR3 contains 13 residues. For the CDR3, the DNA is TGTGCCAGCCGGTGGACAGAGAACACTGAAGCTTTCTTT. The encoded protein is CASRWTENTEAFF.